Below are 3 T cell receptor beta chains sequenced from a single sample in a study of T cells in Graves' hyperthyroidism and ophthalmopathy. TCR beta CDR3 sequences were amplified from RNA transcripts. TCR CDR3 underwent first-round RT-PCR with the HTBI primer set. TCRdb passed the multiplex PCR reads through MiXCR, listing each CDR3 protein once. The top ten hold around 12% of the sample, which has 700,000 or so distinct CDR3 sequences, roughly 15% seen once. Specimen: blood. These receptors all come from a woman in her forties or fifties with Graves' ophthalmopathy.

This clonotype came up many times. The V and J genes are TRBV7-2 and TRBJ1-2; no firm D call. This CDR3 is built from 12 residues. V gave up 2 bases and J gave up 4 bases, with 5 bases separating them. Germline V gene lookup returns CDR1 SGHTA and CDR2 FQGNSA. The CDR3 nucleotides read TGTGCCAGCAGCTTATCAAGCTATGGCTACACCTTC. This gives the protein CASSLSSYGYTF.

The table lists this clonotype with many counts. The chain recombines TRBV6-2 or TRBV6-3 with TRBJ2-2; TRBD1 agrees at 7 bases. This CDR3 spans 15 amino acids. Looked up from germline, CDR1 is MNHEY and CDR2 is SVGEGT. Trimming at V came to 2 bases and at J to 3 bases, leaving 3 bases not matched to a gene. DNA for the CDR3: TGTGCCAGCAGTTACGAAGGGGGCCACACCGGGGAGCTGTTTTTT. Its translation is CASSYEGGHTGELFF.

This chain connects TRBV20-1 to TRBJ1-3, with no clear D. Trimming took 6 bases from V and 0 from J, leaving 15 bases between them. Looked up from germline, CDR1 is DFQATT and CDR2 is SNEGSKA (reference sequence). The CDR3 is 15 residues long. The CDR3 DNA reads TGCAGTGCCGCCATCGGGCAGAACTCTGGAAACACCATATATTTT. It is translated as CSAAIGQNSGNTIYF.